The 5 T cell receptor beta chains listed next were all sequenced from one sample in a study of graft-versus-host responses after intestinal transplantation. Antigen specificity for these receptors is unknown. Clones were read by immunoSEQ multiplex PCR, and TCRdb kept only the in-frame ones, dropping some. Here the sample spans fewer than 60,000 clones, about 88% being singletons. The sequencing here drew on unstimulated CD4+ T cells sorted from spleen or lymph node cells, taken before transplant. These receptors were collected from a human donor who was the organ donor for an intestinal transplant.

The V and J genes are TRBV7-2 and TRBJ1-2; D not certain. CDR1 is SGHTA, CDR2 FQGNSA, per germline. The CDR3 has 14 amino acids. Trimming left V 2 bases short and J 2 bases short, with 9 bases between. The CDR3 here is CASSLKAQNYGYTF. The CDR3 DNA follows: TGTGCCAGCAGCTTAAAGGCCCAAAACTATGGCTACACCTTC.

This clone was seen a few times. This chain uses TRBV9 with TRBJ1-1; D is possibly TRBD1 (5 bases). This CDR3 spans 14 amino acids. Trimming removed 3 bases from V and 11 bases from J, with 20 bases in between. Per the germline V gene, CDR1 is SGDLS and CDR2 is YYNGEE. For the CDR3, the DNA is TGTGCCAGCAGCGCGGAACAGGCATGGCTTCCGGCTTTCTTT. Protein sequence: CASSAEQAWLPAFF.

The J gene is TRBJ2-3, the V gene TRBV18; no reliable D call. Per the germline V gene, CDR1 is KGHSH and CDR2 is LQKENI. This CDR3 has 16 residues. Trimming stripped 2 bases from V and 2 bases from J, with 14 bases between. For the CDR3, the DNA is TGTGCCAGCTCACCATTCCCTCATACGGACACAGATACGCAGTATTTT. Amino acid sequence: CASSPFPHTDTDTQYF.

V usage is TRBV6-1 and J usage is TRBJ2-7; D call uncertain. Between the trimmed V and J ends, which lost 2 bases and 4 bases, there was a span of 15 bases. The CDR3 runs 15 residues. Germline V gives CDR1 MNHNS, CDR2 SASEGT. Here the CDR3 reads CASSETVIGPYEQYF. In nucleotides, the CDR3 is TGTGCCAGCAGTGAAACCGTAATCGGCCCGTACGAGCAGTACTTC.

This clone came up a few times. This chain uses TRBV27 with TRBJ1-1, with 7 bases that match TRBD1. With 4 bases clipped from V and 4 bases from J, the junction kept 3 bases outside the gene matches. The CDR3 length is 13 residues. Germline CDR1 is MNHEY and CDR2 is SMNVEV (reference sequence). CDR3 amino acids: CASSSTGATEAFF. The CDR3 nucleotides read TGTGCCAGCAGTTCTACAGGGGCCACTGAAGCTTTCTTT.